One sample yielded the 3 T cell receptor beta chains listed below, sequenced in a study of T cells after yellow fever vaccination. One entry per CDR3 protein results from TCRdb running MiXCR on the 5' RACE reads. The repertoire has some 500,000 distinct CDR3 sequences, roughly 13% of them found once; the top ten carry roughly 13%. Sequencing used PBMCs, obtained on the day of the yellow fever booster vaccination. These receptors all come from a man aged 25 to 45 who received the YFV17D yellow fever vaccine.

The J gene is TRBJ2-4, the V gene TRBV20-1; TRBD2 aligns across 8 bases. This CDR3 is built from 14 residues. Per the germline V gene, CDR1 is DFQATT and CDR2 is SNEGSKA (reference sequence). V dropped 3 bases and J dropped 8; count of bases not matched to a gene: 9. CDR3: CSASKRENGYIQYF. CDR3 sequence (DNA): TGCAGTGCTAGTAAGCGGGAGAACGGCTACATTCAGTACTTC.

This clonotype showed up just a few times. V usage is TRBV6-2 or TRBV6-3 and J usage is TRBJ2-4, with TRBD1 matching over 11 bases. The CDR3 has 16 residues. V lost 2 bases and J lost 7; bases outside the gene matches: 7. In germline, CDR1 is MNHEY, CDR2 SVGEGT. The DNA for the CDR3 is TGTGCCAGCAGTTACGACCCCGGGGACAGGGGGAACATTCAGTACTTC. It specifies CASSYDPGDRGNIQYF.

The chain combines TRBV29-1 with TRBJ2-2, with a possible D match to TRBD1 (7 bases). From germline, CDR1 is SQVTM and CDR2 ANQGSEA. The CDR3 spans 14 residues. Trimming removed 5 bases at V and 7 bases at J, with 17 bases between. CDR3 DNA: TGCAGCGTTTCAGGGGGGAGACGGAACGGGGAGCTGTTTTTT. It encodes CSVSGGRRNGELFF.